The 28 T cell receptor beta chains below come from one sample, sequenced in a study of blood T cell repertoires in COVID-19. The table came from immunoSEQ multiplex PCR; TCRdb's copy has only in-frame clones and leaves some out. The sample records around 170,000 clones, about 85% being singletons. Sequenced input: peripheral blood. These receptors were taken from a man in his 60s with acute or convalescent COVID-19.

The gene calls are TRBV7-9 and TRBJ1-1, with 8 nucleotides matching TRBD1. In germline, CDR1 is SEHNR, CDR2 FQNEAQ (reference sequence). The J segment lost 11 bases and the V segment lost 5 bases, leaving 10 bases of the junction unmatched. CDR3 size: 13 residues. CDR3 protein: CASSPMTGVGAFF. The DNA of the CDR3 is TGTGCCAGCAGCCCCATGACAGGGGTAGGGGCTTTCTTT.

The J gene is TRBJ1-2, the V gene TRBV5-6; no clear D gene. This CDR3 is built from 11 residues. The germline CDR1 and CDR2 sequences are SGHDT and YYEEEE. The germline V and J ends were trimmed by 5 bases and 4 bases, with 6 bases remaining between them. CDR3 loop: CASSSGYGYTF. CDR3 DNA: TGTGCCAGCAGTTCAGGCTATGGCTACACCTTC. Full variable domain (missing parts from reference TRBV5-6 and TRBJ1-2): DAGVTQSPTHLIKTRGQQVTLRCSPKSGHDTVSWYQQALGQGPQFIFQYYEEEERQRGNFPDRFSGHQFPNYSSELNVNALLLGDSALYLCASSSGYGYTFGSGTRLTVV.

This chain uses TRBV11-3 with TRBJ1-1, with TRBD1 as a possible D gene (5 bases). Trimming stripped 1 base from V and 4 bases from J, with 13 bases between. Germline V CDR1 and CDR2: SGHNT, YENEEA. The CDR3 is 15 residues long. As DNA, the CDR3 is TGTGCCAGCAGCTTAGTCGCGCAGGGCGGCACTGAAGCTTTCTTT. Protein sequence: CASSLVAQGGTEAFF.

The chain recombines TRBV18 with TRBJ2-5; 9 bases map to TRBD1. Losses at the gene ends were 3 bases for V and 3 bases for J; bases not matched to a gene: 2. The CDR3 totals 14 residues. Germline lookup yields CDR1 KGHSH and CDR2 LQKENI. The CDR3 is CASSPTGGKETQYF. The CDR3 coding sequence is TGTGCCAGCTCACCTACAGGGGGCAAAGAGACCCAGTACTTC.

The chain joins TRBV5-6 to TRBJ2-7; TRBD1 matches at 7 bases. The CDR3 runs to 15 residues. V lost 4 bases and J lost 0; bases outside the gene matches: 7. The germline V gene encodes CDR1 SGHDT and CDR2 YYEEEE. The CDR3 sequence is CASSPDRVRSYEQYF. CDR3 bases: TGTGCCAGCAGCCCAGACAGGGTTCGCTCCTACGAGCAGTACTTC.

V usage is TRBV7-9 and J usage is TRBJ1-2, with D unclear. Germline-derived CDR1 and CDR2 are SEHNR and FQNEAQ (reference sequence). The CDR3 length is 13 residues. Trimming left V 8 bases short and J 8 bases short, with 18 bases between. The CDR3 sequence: CASGNSGNGGYTF. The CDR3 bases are TGTGCCAGCGGAAACTCGGGGAATGGGGGCTACACCTTC.

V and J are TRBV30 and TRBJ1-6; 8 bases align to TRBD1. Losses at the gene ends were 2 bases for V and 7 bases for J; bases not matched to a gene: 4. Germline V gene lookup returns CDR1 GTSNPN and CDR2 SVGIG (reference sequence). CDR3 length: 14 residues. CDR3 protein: CAWSTDRANSPLHF. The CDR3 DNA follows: TGTGCCTGGAGTACGGACAGGGCGAATTCACCCCTCCACTTT.

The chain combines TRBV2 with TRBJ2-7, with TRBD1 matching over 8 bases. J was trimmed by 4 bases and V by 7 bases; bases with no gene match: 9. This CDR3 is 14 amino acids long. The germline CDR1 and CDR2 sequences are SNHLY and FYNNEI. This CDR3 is CASIRVRTGYEQYF. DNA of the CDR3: TGTGCCAGCATCAGAGTTCGGACAGGGTACGAGCAGTACTTC.

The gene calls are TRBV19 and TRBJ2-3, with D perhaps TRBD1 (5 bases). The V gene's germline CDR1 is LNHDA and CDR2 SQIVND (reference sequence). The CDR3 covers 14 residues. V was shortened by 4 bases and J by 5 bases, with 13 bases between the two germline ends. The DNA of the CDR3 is TGTGCCAGTAGTACCCGACAGCCACAAGATACGCAGTATTTT. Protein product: CASSTRQPQDTQYF.

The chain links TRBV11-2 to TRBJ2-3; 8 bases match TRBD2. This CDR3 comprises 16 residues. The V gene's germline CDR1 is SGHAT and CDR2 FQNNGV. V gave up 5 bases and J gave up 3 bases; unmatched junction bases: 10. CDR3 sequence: CASSVTGGYQTDTQYF. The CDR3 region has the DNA TGTGCCAGCAGCGTTACGGGGGGGTATCAGACAGATACGCAGTATTTT. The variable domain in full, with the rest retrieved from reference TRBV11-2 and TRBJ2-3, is EAGVAQSPRYKIIEKRQSVAFWCNPISGHATLYWYQQILGQGPKLLIQFQNNGVVDDSQLPKDRFSAERLKGVDSTLKIQPAKLEDSAVYLCASSVTGGYQTDTQYFGPGTRLTVL.

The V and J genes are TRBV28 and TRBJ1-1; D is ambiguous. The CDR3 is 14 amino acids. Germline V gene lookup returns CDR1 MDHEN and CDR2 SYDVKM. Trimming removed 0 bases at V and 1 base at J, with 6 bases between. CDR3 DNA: TGTGCCAGCAGTTTATGGGGAGGGAACACTGAAGCTTTCTTT. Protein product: CASSLWGGNTEAFF.

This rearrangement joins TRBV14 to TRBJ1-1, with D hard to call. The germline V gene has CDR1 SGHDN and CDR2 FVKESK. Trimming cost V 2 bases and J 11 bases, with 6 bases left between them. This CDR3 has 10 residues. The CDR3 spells CASSQFRAFF. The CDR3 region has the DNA TGTGCCAGCAGCCAATTCCGGGCTTTCTTT. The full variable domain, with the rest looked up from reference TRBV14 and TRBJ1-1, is EAGVTQFPSHSVIEKGQTVTLRCDPISGHDNLYWYRRVMGKEIKFLLHFVKESKQDESGMPNNRFLAERTGGTYSTLKVQPAELEDSGVYFCASSQFRAFFGQGTRLTVV.

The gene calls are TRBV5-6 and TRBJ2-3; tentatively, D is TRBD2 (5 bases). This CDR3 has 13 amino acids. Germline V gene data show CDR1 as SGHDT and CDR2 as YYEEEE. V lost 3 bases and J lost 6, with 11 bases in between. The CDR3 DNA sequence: TGTGCCAGCAGCTGGGAGAGGGTGGATACGCAGTATTTT. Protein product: CASSWERVDTQYF.

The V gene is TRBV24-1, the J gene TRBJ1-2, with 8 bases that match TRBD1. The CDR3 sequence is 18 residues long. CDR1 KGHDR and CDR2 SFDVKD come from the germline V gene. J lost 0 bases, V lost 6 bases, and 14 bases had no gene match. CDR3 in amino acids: CATSPSADRGRSNYGYTF. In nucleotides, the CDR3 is TGTGCCACCAGTCCTTCCGCTGACAGGGGAAGATCTAACTATGGCTACACCTTC.

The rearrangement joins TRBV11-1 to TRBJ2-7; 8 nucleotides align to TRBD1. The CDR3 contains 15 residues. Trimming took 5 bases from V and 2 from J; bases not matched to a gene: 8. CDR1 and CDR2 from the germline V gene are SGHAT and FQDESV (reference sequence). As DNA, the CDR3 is TGTGCCAGCAGCCTAACCTTACAGGGGGCCTACGAGCAGTACTTC. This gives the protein CASSLTLQGAYEQYF. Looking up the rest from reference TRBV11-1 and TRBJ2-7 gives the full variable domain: EAEVAQSPRYKITEKSQAVAFWCDPISGHATLYWYRQILGQGPELLVQFQDESVVDDSQLPKDRFSAERLKGVDSTLKIQPAELGDSAMYLCASSLTLQGAYEQYFGPGTRLTVT.

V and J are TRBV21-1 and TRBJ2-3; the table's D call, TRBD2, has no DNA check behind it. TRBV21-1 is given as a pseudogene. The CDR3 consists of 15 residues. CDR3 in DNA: TGTGCCAGCTCGACTTGGACGGGAAGCACAGATACGCAGTATTTT. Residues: CASSTWTGSTDTQYF.

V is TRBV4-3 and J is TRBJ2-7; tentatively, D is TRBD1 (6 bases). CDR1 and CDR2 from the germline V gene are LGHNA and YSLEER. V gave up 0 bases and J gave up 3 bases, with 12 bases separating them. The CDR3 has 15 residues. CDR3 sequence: CASSQDADSYYEQYF. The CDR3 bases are TGCGCCAGCAGCCAAGATGCGGACAGCTACTACGAGCAGTACTTC.

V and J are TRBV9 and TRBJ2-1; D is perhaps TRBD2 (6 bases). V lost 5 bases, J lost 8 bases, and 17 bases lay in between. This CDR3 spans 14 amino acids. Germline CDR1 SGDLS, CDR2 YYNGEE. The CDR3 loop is CASSPGRGGYEQFF. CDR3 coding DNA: TGTGCCAGCAGTCCGGGACGGGGAGGTTATGAGCAGTTCTTC.

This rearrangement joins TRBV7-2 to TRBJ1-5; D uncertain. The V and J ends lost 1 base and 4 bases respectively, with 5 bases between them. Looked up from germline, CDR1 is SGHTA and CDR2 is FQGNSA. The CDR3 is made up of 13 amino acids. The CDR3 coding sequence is TGTGCCAGCAGCTTAGGCCAGAATCAGCCCCAGCATTTT. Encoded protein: CASSLGQNQPQHF.

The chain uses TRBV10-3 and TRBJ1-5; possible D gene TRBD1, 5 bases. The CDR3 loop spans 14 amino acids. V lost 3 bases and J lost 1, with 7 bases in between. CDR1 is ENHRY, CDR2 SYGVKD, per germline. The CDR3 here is CAISDRQSNQPQHF. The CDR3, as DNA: TGTGCCATCAGTGACCGACAGAGCAATCAGCCCCAGCATTTT.

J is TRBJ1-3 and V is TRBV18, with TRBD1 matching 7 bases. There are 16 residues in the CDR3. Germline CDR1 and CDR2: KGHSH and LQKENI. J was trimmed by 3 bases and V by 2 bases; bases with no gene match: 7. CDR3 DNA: TGTGCCAGCTCACCAGAGGCGCAGGGGGTTGGAAACACCATATATTTT. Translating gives CASSPEAQGVGNTIYF.

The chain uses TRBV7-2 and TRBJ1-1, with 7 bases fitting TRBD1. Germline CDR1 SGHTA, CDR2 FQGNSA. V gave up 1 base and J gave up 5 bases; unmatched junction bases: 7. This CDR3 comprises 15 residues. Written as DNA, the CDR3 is TGTGCCAGCAGCTTAGTCCCGACAGGGAAGACTGAAGCTTTCTTT. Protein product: CASSLVPTGKTEAFF.

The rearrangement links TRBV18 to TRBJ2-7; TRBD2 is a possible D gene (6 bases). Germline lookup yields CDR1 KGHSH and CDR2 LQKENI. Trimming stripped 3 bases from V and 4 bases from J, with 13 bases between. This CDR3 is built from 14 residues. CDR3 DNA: TGTGCCAGCTCACCCGGAGGGAATCAATACGAGCAGTACGTC. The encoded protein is CASSPGGNQYEQYV.

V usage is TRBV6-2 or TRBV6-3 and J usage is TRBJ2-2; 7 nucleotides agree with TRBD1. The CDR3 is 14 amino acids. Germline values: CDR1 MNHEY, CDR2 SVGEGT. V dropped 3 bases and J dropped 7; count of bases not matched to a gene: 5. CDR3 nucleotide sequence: TGTGCCAGCAGTTATTACAGGGGCTACGGGGAGCTGTTTTTT. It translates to CASSYYRGYGELFF.

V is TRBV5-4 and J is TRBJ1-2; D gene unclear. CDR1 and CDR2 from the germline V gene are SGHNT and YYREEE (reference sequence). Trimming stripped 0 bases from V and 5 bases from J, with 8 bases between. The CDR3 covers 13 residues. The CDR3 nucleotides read TGTGCCAGCAGCTTGGAAATGCGGTATGGCTACACCTTC. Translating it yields CASSLEMRYGYTF.

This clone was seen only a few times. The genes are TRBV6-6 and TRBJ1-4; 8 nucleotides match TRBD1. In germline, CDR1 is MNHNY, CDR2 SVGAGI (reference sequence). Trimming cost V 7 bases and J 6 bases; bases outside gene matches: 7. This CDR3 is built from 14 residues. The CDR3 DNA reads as TGTGCCAGCACTATGACAGGGGCGGATGAAAAACTGTTTTTT. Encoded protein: CASTMTGADEKLFF.

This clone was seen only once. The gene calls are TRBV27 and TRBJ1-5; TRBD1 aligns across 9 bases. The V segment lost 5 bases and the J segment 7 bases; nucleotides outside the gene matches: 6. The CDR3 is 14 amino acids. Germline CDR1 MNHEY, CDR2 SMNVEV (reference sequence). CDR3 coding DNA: TGTGCCAGCAGTCCCGGGACAGGGCGGCAGCCCCAGCATTTT. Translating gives CASSPGTGRQPQHF.

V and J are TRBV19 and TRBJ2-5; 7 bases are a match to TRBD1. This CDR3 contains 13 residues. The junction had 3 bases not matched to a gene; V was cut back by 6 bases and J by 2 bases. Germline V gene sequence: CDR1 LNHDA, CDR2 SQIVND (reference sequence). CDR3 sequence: CASSRGLQETQYF. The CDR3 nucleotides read TGTGCCAGTAGCAGGGGGTTACAAGAGACCCAGTACTTC.